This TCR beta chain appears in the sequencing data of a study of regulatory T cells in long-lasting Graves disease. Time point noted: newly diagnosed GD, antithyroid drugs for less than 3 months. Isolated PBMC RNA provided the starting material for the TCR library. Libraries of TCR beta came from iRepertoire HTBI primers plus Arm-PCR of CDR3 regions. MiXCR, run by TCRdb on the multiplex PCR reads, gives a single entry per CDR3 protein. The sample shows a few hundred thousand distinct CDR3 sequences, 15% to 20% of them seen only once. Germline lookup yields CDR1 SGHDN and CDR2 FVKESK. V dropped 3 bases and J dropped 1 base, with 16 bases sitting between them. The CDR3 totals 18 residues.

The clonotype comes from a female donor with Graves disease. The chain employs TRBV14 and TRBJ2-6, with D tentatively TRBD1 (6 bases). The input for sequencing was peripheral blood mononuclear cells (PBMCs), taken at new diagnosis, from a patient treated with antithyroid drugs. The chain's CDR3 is CASSHLQGPVSGANVLTF. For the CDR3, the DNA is TGTGCCAGCAGCCACCTACAGGGCCCAGTATCTGGGGCCAACGTCCTGACTTTC.